This T cell receptor beta chain derives from a study of blood T cell repertoires in COVID-19. This clone turned up a few times. Germline loops: CDR1 LNHNV, CDR2 YYDKDF (reference sequence). The CDR3 is 15 amino acids. V was pared by 8 bases and J by 5 bases, with 14 bases of the junction left unmatched. TCRdb's table, derived via immunoSEQ multiplex PCR, lists solely in-frame clones and lacks some. The sample shows a few hundred thousand clones, 86% of them seen only once. The sample was peripheral blood. The sequence was obtained from a woman aged 70 to 79 with COVID-19, enrolled during active disease. The J gene is TRBJ1-1, the V gene TRBV15; TRBD1 matches 7 bases. The CDR3 reads CATVYDRDRRTEAFF. The CDR3 DNA is TGTGCCACCGTTTATGACCGGGACAGAAGGACTGAAGCTTTCTTT.